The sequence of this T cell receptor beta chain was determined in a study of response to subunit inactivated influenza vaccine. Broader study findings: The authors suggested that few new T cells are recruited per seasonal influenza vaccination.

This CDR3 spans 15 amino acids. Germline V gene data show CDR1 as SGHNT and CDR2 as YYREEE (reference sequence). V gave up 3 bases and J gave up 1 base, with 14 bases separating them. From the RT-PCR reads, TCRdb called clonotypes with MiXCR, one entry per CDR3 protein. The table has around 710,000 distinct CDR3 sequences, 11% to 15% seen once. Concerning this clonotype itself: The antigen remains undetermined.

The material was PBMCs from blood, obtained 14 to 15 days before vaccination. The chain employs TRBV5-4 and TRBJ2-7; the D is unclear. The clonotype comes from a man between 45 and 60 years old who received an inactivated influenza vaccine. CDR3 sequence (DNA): TGTGCCAGCAGCTCCTGGGCTAGATCGTCCTACGAGCAGTACTTC. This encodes CASSSWARSSYEQYF.